Reported below is one T cell receptor beta chain. The antigen remains undetermined. Molecules of cDNA were individually given unique molecular identifiers that were attached to them. TCRdb re-derived calls from the 5' RACE reads in MiXCR, one entry per CDR3 protein. Found here are tens of thousands of distinct CDR3 sequences, under 15% of them singletons; the top ten hold under 4%. This sample is part of a study of early T cells in non-severe SARS-CoV-2 infection. In the study overall: Bulk RNA isolated from unsorted whole blood underwent sequencing; chains were not paired. Study-wide results and limits: Private and CD4 specificities were missed by VDJdb matching, which favored anti-spike CD8 responses.

The CDR3 covers 16 residues. CDR1 is SGHRS, CDR2 YFSETQ, per germline. Trimming removed 3 bases at V and 9 bases at J, with 22 bases between. The sequence came from an adult who was a healthcare worker with PCR-confirmed SARS-CoV-2 infection or an uninfected control (not recorded which). Material for sequencing was whole blood. This rearrangement joins TRBV5-1 to TRBJ2-1, with a weak D call TRBD2 (6 bases). The CDR3 DNA is TGCGCCAGCAGCTCTCCCACGGGGGAGAAGTTGGGTGAGCAGTTCTTC. Its protein is CASSSPTGEKLGEQFF.